These T cell receptor beta chains were read from a single sample in a study of T cell repertoires in cytomegalovirus infection. TCRdb reprocessed the reads with MiXCR, giving one entry per CDR3 protein. The sample has 210,000 or so distinct CDR3 sequences, around 6.6% seen once. The sample comprised PBMCs. Source of these receptors: a human donor in good health (CMV status not recorded). Some clones in this sample may be carry-over from other donors' samples. CDR3s include the opening cysteine and the closing phenylalanine or tryptophan. D genes are given only for firm matches. Only part of the rows carry a size: once, few, many, or a class if the clone is expanded.

d_gene: -; abundance: -; v_gene: TRBV5-1; j_gene: TRBJ2-1; CDR3nt: TGCGCCAGCAGCTGGGACGGAAGCTCCTACAATGAGCAGTTCTTC; CDR3aa: CASSWDGSSYNEQFF
d_gene: TRBD1; abundance: few; v_gene: TRBV7-6; j_gene: TRBJ2-7; CDR3nt: TGTGCCAGCAGCTTCCGGACAGGGGGTGTCGAAGAGCAGTACTTC; CDR3aa: CASSFRTGGVEEQYF
d_gene: -; abundance: -; v_gene: TRBV28; j_gene: TRBJ2-2; CDR3nt: TGTGCCAGCAGCACGCGGGACAGTCAAACCGGGGAGCTGTTTTTT; CDR3aa: CASSTRDSQTGELFF
d_gene: TRBD1; abundance: many; v_gene: TRBV29-1; j_gene: TRBJ1-1; CDR3nt: TGCAGCGTCTTCCTCGGGACAGCTCGCACCTTCACCGCGATCGAAGCTTTCTTT; CDR3aa: CSVFLGTARTFTAIEAFF
d_gene: TRBD1; abundance: many; v_gene: TRBV6-2/TRBV6-3; j_gene: TRBJ1-2; CDR3nt: TGTGCCAGCACCGAGGGGGCGCGTGGCTACACCTTC; CDR3aa: CASTEGARGYTF
d_gene: -; abundance: -; v_gene: TRBV7-9; j_gene: TRBJ1-1; CDR3nt: TGTGCCAGCAGCAACCCGGGACGGGGGGGGACTGAAGCTTTCTTT; CDR3aa: CASSNPGRGGTEAFF
d_gene: -; abundance: many; v_gene: TRBV7-2; j_gene: TRBJ1-2; CDR3nt: TGTGCCAGCAGCTCAACAGGGATGGGTGGCTACACCTTC; CDR3aa: CASSSTGMGGYTF
d_gene: -; abundance: many; v_gene: TRBV28; j_gene: TRBJ1-4; CDR3nt: TGTGCCAGCAGTTCTAAGACCTGGGGCCTTGAAAAACTGTTTTTT; CDR3aa: CASSSKTWGLEKLFF
d_gene: -; abundance: -; v_gene: TRBV3-1; j_gene: TRBJ1-4; CDR3nt: TGTGCCAGCAGCCAAGGATTCCAGGAGGTGTTTTTT; CDR3aa: CASSQGFQEVFF
d_gene: -; abundance: medium-sized; v_gene: TRBV6-2/TRBV6-3; j_gene: TRBJ2-1; CDR3nt: TGTGCCAGCAGTTACGGAGACAGGAACCTTAATGAGCAGTTCTTC; CDR3aa: CASSYGDRNLNEQFF
d_gene: TRBD1; abundance: many; v_gene: TRBV20-1; j_gene: TRBJ2-3; CDR3nt: TGCAGTGCTCCCCCCGGGACAGGGGTAGATACGCAGTATTTT; CDR3aa: CSAPPGTGVDTQYF
d_gene: -; abundance: many; v_gene: TRBV29-1; j_gene: TRBJ1-2; CDR3nt: TGCAGCGTTGGGGGAGCTAACTATGGCTACACCTTC; CDR3aa: CSVGGANYGYTF
d_gene: TRBD2; abundance: many; v_gene: TRBV29-1; j_gene: TRBJ2-5; CDR3nt: TGCAGCGTTGAACCCCAGCGGGGGGACCAAGAGACCCAGTACTTC; CDR3aa: CSVEPQRGDQETQYF
d_gene: TRBD1; abundance: many; v_gene: TRBV7-8; j_gene: TRBJ1-6; CDR3nt: TGTGCCAGCAGCCAACGGACAGGGCACAGCTCCTATAATTCACCCCTCCACTTT; CDR3aa: CASSQRTGHSSYNSPLHF
d_gene: -; abundance: many; v_gene: TRBV7-9; j_gene: TRBJ2-4; CDR3nt: TGTGCCAGCAGCTTAGCACGGCAGGGAAACATTCAGTACTTC; CDR3aa: CASSLARQGNIQYF
d_gene: -; abundance: -; v_gene: TRBV25-1; j_gene: TRBJ1-1; CDR3nt: TGTGCCAGCAGTCTTTCCAATTGGGCTTTCTTT; CDR3aa: CASSLSNWAFF
d_gene: -; abundance: many; v_gene: TRBV6-2/TRBV6-3; j_gene: TRBJ2-2; CDR3nt: TGTGCCAGCAGTTACTGGGGACTCCCCGGGGAGCTGTTTTTT; CDR3aa: CASSYWGLPGELFF
d_gene: TRBD1; abundance: many; v_gene: TRBV12-5; j_gene: TRBJ1-2; CDR3nt: TGTGCTAGTGGTGGCCTATTGACCCCTTCCGGGACAGGGGTTTCTTGGTATGGCTACACCTTC; CDR3aa: CASGGLLTPSGTGVSWYGYTF
d_gene: -; abundance: many; v_gene: TRBV18; j_gene: TRBJ2-1; CDR3nt: TGTGCCAGCTCACCAAATGGGGGGCCGAATATCAATGAGCAGTTCTTC; CDR3aa: CASSPNGGPNINEQFF
d_gene: -; abundance: many; v_gene: TRBV7-2; j_gene: TRBJ2-5; CDR3nt: TGTGCCAGCAGCTTATCCAGGGGAGAGACCCAGTACTTC; CDR3aa: CASSLSRGETQYF
d_gene: TRBD1; abundance: many; v_gene: TRBV7-2; j_gene: TRBJ2-1; CDR3nt: TGTGCCAGCAGTCCCCCCGGGACAGGGGGAAATGAGCAGTTCTTC; CDR3aa: CASSPPGTGGNEQFF
d_gene: TRBD1; abundance: many; v_gene: TRBV30; j_gene: TRBJ1-2; CDR3nt: TGTGCCTGGAGTTGGGGACAGGGGGCGAACTATGGCTACACCTTC; CDR3aa: CAWSWGQGANYGYTF
d_gene: TRBD1; abundance: many; v_gene: TRBV7-2; j_gene: TRBJ2-4; CDR3nt: TGTGCCAGCAGCCCGGGACAGAGTAAAAACATTCAGTACTTC; CDR3aa: CASSPGQSKNIQYF
d_gene: -; abundance: -; v_gene: TRBV18; j_gene: TRBJ1-1; CDR3nt: TGTGCCAGCTCAGTAACCGACTGGGACACTGAAGCTTTCTTT; CDR3aa: CASSVTDWDTEAFF
d_gene: -; abundance: many; v_gene: TRBV6-1; j_gene: TRBJ2-1; CDR3nt: TGTGCCAGCAGTGTTCCAGGGGCGCACCACAATGAGCAGTTCTTC; CDR3aa: CASSVPGAHHNEQFF
d_gene: -; abundance: many; v_gene: TRBV5-1; j_gene: TRBJ2-1; CDR3nt: TGCGCCAGCAGCTTGGGAGGCGTCTACAATGAGCAGTTCTTC; CDR3aa: CASSLGGVYNEQFF
d_gene: -; abundance: many; v_gene: TRBV29-1; j_gene: TRBJ2-1; CDR3nt: TGCAGCGGGGGGGAAGGGCACAATGAGCAGTTCTTC; CDR3aa: CSGGEGHNEQFF
d_gene: -; abundance: many; v_gene: TRBV11-2; j_gene: TRBJ1-1; CDR3nt: TGTGCCAGCAGCTTCGGGGCGCAACAGAACACTGAAGCTTTCTTT; CDR3aa: CASSFGAQQNTEAFF
d_gene: TRBD1; abundance: many; v_gene: TRBV7-2; j_gene: TRBJ1-6; CDR3nt: TGTGCCAGCAGCCCCGTTGGGACAGGGTCTCACTCACCCCTCCACTTT; CDR3aa: CASSPVGTGSHSPLHF
d_gene: -; abundance: many; v_gene: TRBV20-1; j_gene: TRBJ2-3; CDR3nt: TGCAGTGCTAGAGATCCTAGTGTTTTTGGAGATACGCAGTATTTT; CDR3aa: CSARDPSVFGDTQYF
d_gene: -; abundance: many; v_gene: TRBV4-3; j_gene: TRBJ1-2; CDR3nt: TGCGCCAGCAGCCAAGTTGGGAGTAGGGGCTACACCTTC; CDR3aa: CASSQVGSRGYTF
d_gene: -; abundance: -; v_gene: TRBV4-1; j_gene: TRBJ1-1; CDR3nt: TGCGCCAGCAGCCAAGAGGTTGGTGTGGGGGCCCAAGCTTTCTTT; CDR3aa: CASSQEVGVGAQAFF
d_gene: TRBD2; abundance: -; v_gene: TRBV29-1; j_gene: TRBJ2-1; CDR3nt: TGCAGCGAAACTAGCGGGGGGGACAATGAGCAGTTCTTC; CDR3aa: CSETSGGDNEQFF
d_gene: -; abundance: many; v_gene: TRBV7-2; j_gene: TRBJ1-2; CDR3nt: TGTGCCAGCAGCTTAGGGGGGACGGCCGCCGGCTATGGCTACACCTTC; CDR3aa: CASSLGGTAAGYGYTF
d_gene: -; abundance: many; v_gene: TRBV20-1; j_gene: TRBJ1-1; CDR3nt: TGCAGTGCTAGACGGGACACCCAGAACACTGAAGCTTTCTTT; CDR3aa: CSARRDTQNTEAFF
d_gene: -; abundance: many; v_gene: TRBV20-1; j_gene: TRBJ1-1; CDR3nt: TGCAGTGCTCGTGGGGGCGCAGGGACTGAAGCTTTCTTT; CDR3aa: CSARGGAGTEAFF
d_gene: -; abundance: many; v_gene: TRBV7-2; j_gene: TRBJ1-5; CDR3nt: TGTGCCAGCAGCTTAGCGGAAGGGCAGCCCCAGCATTTT; CDR3aa: CASSLAEGQPQHF
d_gene: -; abundance: few; v_gene: TRBV12-3/TRBV12-4; j_gene: TRBJ1-1; CDR3nt: TGTGCCAGCAGTTTACGGGGAGGGTTCAGCACTGAAGCTTTCTTT; CDR3aa: CASSLRGGFSTEAFF
d_gene: -; abundance: many; v_gene: TRBV7-2; j_gene: TRBJ1-3; CDR3nt: TGTGCCAGCAGCGGGACTTTTGGAAACACCATATATTTT; CDR3aa: CASSGTFGNTIYF
d_gene: -; abundance: many; v_gene: TRBV11-2; j_gene: TRBJ1-2; CDR3nt: TGTGCCAGCAGCTTAGAAGGTTTTTATCCGGGAAAACACACCTTC; CDR3aa: CASSLEGFYPGKHTF
d_gene: TRBD1; abundance: many; v_gene: TRBV7-2; j_gene: TRBJ2-5; CDR3nt: TGTGCCAGCAGACCCAAGGGTTCCAGGGGGCAAGAGACCCAGTACTTC; CDR3aa: CASRPKGSRGQETQYF
d_gene: -; abundance: many; v_gene: TRBV7-2; j_gene: TRBJ1-2; CDR3nt: TGTGCCAGCAGCTTAACCGTCCCCCGCAATCGTTTTCAGGGCTACACCTTC; CDR3aa: CASSLTVPRNRFQGYTF
d_gene: -; abundance: -; v_gene: TRBV6-2/TRBV6-3; j_gene: TRBJ1-2; CDR3nt: TGTGCCAGCAGAAAACAGGGACCGGCTGGGTACAACTTC; CDR3aa: CASRKQGPAGYNF
d_gene: -; abundance: many; v_gene: TRBV6-2/TRBV6-3; j_gene: TRBJ2-7; CDR3nt: TGTGCCAGCAGTGCCCGTCTCGTCGGACTATCCTACGAGCAGTACTTC; CDR3aa: CASSARLVGLSYEQYF
d_gene: TRBD2; abundance: many; v_gene: TRBV7-2; j_gene: TRBJ2-5; CDR3nt: TGTGCCAGCAGCTTCGGGGGGGCCGAAGAGACCCAGTACTTC; CDR3aa: CASSFGGAEETQYF